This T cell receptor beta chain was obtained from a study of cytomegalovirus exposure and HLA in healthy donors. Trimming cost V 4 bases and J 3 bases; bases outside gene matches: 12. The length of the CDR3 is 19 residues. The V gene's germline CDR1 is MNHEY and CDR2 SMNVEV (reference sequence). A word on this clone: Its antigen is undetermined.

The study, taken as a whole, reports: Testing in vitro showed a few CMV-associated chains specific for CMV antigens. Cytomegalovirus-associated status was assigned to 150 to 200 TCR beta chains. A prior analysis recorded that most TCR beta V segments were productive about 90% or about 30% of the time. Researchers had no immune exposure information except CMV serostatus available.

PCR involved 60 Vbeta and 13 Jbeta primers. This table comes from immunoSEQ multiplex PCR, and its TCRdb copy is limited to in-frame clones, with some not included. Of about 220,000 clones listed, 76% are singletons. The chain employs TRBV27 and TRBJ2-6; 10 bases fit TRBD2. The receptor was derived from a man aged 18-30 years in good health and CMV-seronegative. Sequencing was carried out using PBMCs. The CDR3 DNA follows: TGTGCCAGCAGTTCCCCCAGCGGGAGGGCCGGGGGTGGGGCCAACGTCCTGACTTTC. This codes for CASSSPSGRAGGGANVLTF.